The 13 T cell receptor beta chains given below trace back to one sample, sequenced in a study of blood T cells in healthy people across ages. Together with a sample-barcoded 5' primer, a J-beta primer mix was included in a second PCR lasting roughly 6 to 12 cycles. One entry per CDR3 protein results from TCRdb running MiXCR on the 5' RACE reads. The sample lists over 950,000 distinct CDR3 sequences; about 53% were seen once. Specimen: blood. These TCRs come from a woman between 55 and 75 years old in good health.

The CDR3 loop reads CASSLRFGPGRGPYEQYF. CDR3 in DNA: TGTGCCAGCAGTTTGAGGTTTGGGCCTGGGCGGGGGCCCTACGAGCAGTACTTC. This rearrangement joins TRBV6-2 or TRBV6-3 to TRBJ2-4; a possible D gene is TRBD2 (7 bases). The better agreement between TRBJ2-7 and the DNA end casts doubt on the J call. This CDR3 contains 18 residues. Germline-derived CDR1 and CDR2 are MNHEY and SVGEGT.

The genes are TRBV4-3 and TRBJ2-5; D ambiguous. The ends were cut back, 0 bases at V and 5 bases at J, with 7 bases in the middle. CDR1 is LGHNA, CDR2 YSLEER, per germline. This CDR3 has 13 residues. As DNA, the CDR3 is TGCGCCAGCAGCCAAGAACTGTGGGAGACCCAGTACTTC. Its translation: CASSQELWETQYF.

The chain links TRBV20-1 to TRBJ1-5; D is unclear. Looked up from germline, CDR1 is DFQATT and CDR2 is SNEGSKA (reference sequence). V was cut by 6 bases and J by 5 bases, with 14 bases left in between. This CDR3 is built from 13 residues. This CDR3 is CSANRGLYQPQHF. The CDR3 bases are TGCAGTGCCAATCGGGGTCTATATCAGCCCCAGCATTTT.

This clonotype appeared a few times. The rearrangement uses TRBV12-3 or TRBV12-4 and TRBJ2-4; D is unclear. The CDR3 runs 14 residues. The V gene lost 8 bases and the J gene lost 0 bases, with 11 bases spanning the gap. CDR3 DNA sequence: TGTGCCAGCGGTCCCACGGTAGCCAAAAACATTCAGTACTTC. It codes for CASGPTVAKNIQYF.

The sample holds one count of this clonotype. CDR3 region: CASSQDASVREQFF. CDR3 sequence (DNA): TGTGCCAGCAGCCAAGACGCTAGCGTACGGGAGCAGTTCTTC. The rearrangement links TRBV3-1 to TRBJ2-1; tentative D call: TRBD2 (6 bases). This CDR3 has 14 residues. Trimming took 0 bases from V and 10 from J, leaving 13 bases between them. Germline CDR1 and CDR2: LGHDT and YNNKEL (reference sequence).

The chain has TRBV24-1 and TRBJ1-2; D is uncertain. With 4 bases removed from V and 5 bases from J, the gap between germline ends came to 10 bases. Germline V lookup: CDR1 KGHDR, CDR2 SFDVKD. The CDR3 has 13 residues. In nucleotides, the CDR3 is TGTGCCACCAGTGACGGGATGAGGTATGGCTACACCTTC. The encoded protein is CATSDGMRYGYTF.

V is TRBV12-3 or TRBV12-4 and J is TRBJ2-3; D is uncertain. Deletions cut 3 bases from V and 2 bases from J, with 12 bases between. The CDR3 has 15 amino acids. The CDR3: CASSFSVKYTDTQYF. The CDR3, as DNA: TGTGCCAGCAGTTTTTCAGTGAAGTACACAGATACGCAGTATTTT.

This clonotype appeared a single time. The V and J genes are TRBV20-1 and TRBJ2-1, with 9 nucleotides matching TRBD2. Germline V gives CDR1 DFQATT, CDR2 SNEGSKA (reference sequence). The CDR3 length is 14 residues. Germline trimming cut 2 bases from V and 8 bases from J; bases unmatched to any gene: 7. CDR3: CSARKSGRSDEQFF. For the CDR3, the DNA is TGCAGTGCTAGAAAGAGCGGGAGGTCGGATGAGCAGTTCTTC.

A word on this clonotype: A single base separates this from a much larger clone, so it may be a read error. The rearrangement uses TRBV7-9 and TRBJ2-2; D is unresolved. Germline V gene data show CDR1 as SEHNR and CDR2 as FQNEAQ (reference sequence). Trimming cost V 10 bases and J 3 bases, with 18 bases left between them. The CDR3 has 15 amino acids. The CDR3 DNA reads TGTGCCATCCCACACCGAAACAAGGACACCGGGGAGCTGTTTTTT. Translating gives CAIPHRNKDTGELFF.

This rearrangement joins TRBV27 to TRBJ1-2; TRBD1 is a possible D gene (5 bases). V lost 0 bases and J lost 10, with 21 bases in between. This CDR3 region has 16 residues. Per germline, CDR1 MNHEY and CDR2 SMNVEV (reference sequence). DNA for the CDR3: TGTGCCAGCAGTTTATCAGGGACTGCGTTTAACAGACCCTACACCTTC. Translated, it gives CASSLSGTAFNRPYTF.

The chain has TRBV20-1 and TRBJ2-1; 10 nucleotides agree with TRBD2. Germline-derived CDR1 and CDR2 are DFQATT and SNEGSKA (reference sequence). After removal of 5 bases from V and 3 bases from J, the junction contained 10 bases not matched to a gene. The CDR3 is made up of 16 amino acids. The CDR3: CSAPPTSGLVYNEQFF. The CDR3 DNA is TGCAGTGCTCCACCGACTAGCGGGCTTGTCTACAATGAGCAGTTCTTC.

This chain joins TRBV7-2 and TRBJ1-6; 7 bases align to TRBD1. The CDR3 length is 15 residues. The V gene end was trimmed by 0 bases and the J gene end by 8 bases; junction bases not matched to a gene: 4. The germline V gene encodes CDR1 SGHTA and CDR2 FQGNSA. The CDR3 DNA is TGTGCCAGCAGCTTAGCCGGACAGGACTATTCACCCCTCCACTTT. Translated, it gives CASSLAGQDYSPLHF. Filled out from reference TRBV7-2 and TRBJ1-6, the complete variable domain reads GAGVSQSPSNKVTEKGKDVELRCDPISGHTALYWYRQSLGQGLEFLIYFQGNSAPDKSGLPSDRFSAERTGGSVSTLTIQRTQQEDSAVYLCASSLAGQDYSPLHFGNGTRLTVT.

This chain uses TRBV5-5 with TRBJ2-7; D assignment may be TRBD1 or TRBD2 (6 bases each). The CDR3 is 15 residues long. V lost 5 bases, J lost 4 bases, and 19 bases lay in between. Germline V gives CDR1 SGHKS, CDR2 YYEKEE (reference sequence). CDR3 loop: CASRSGRRGIYEQYF. Written as DNA, the CDR3 is TGTGCCAGCAGATCGGGACGGAGGGGGATTTACGAGCAGTACTTC.